A selection of T cell receptor beta chains follows, all from one sample in a study of T cells after yellow fever vaccination. Each CDR3 protein gets one entry after TCRdb re-called the 5' RACE reads with MiXCR. The repertoire holds about 53,000 distinct CDR3 sequences, with around 6.9% as singletons. The source was CD8+ T cells sorted from PBMCs, collected on the day of the first yellow fever vaccination. Receptors originate from a man aged 18-30 years who received the YFV17D yellow fever vaccine. CDR3s include the opening cysteine and the closing phenylalanine or tryptophan. D genes are given only for firm matches. Only some rows state a clone size, as once, few, many or a class for expanded clones.

D: TRBD2; size: few; J: TRBJ2-1; V: TRBV7-2; DNA: TGTGCCAGCAGCCCGAGTAGCGGGGGGTACAATGAGCAGTTCTTC; CDR3: CASSPSSGGYNEQFF
D: .; size: .; J: TRBJ2-1; V: TRBV20-1; DNA: TGCAGTGCCCCCCCGGATAGGGATCACACCACTGAGCAGTTCTTC; CDR3: CSAPPDRDHTTEQFF
D: TRBD2; size: .; J: TRBJ2-4; V: TRBV7-9; DNA: TGTGCCAGCAGCTTCCCCCGGACTAGCGGAGATAACATTCAGTACTTC; CDR3: CASSFPRTSGDNIQYF
D: .; size: few; J: TRBJ1-2; V: TRBV7-9; DNA: TGTGCCGAGTATCCCCTGGAGACAGAAGCTAACTATGGCTACACCTTC; CDR3: CAEYPLETEANYGYTF
D: TRBD1; size: many; J: TRBJ2-3; V: TRBV29-1; DNA: TGCAGCGTTGAAGATTGGGACAGGGATCGAAATACGCAGTATTTT; CDR3: CSVEDWDRDRNTQYF
D: TRBD2; size: few; J: TRBJ2-5; V: TRBV7-2; DNA: TGTGCCAGCAGCTTGGCTGCCGGGACTAGCGGGGGGTTGGAGACCCAGTACTTC; CDR3: CASSLAAGTSGGLETQYF
D: TRBD1; size: many; J: TRBJ1-1; V: TRBV4-1; DNA: TGCGCCAGCAGCCAAGGGTTCCCGCAGGGGGCGGTCGAAGCTTTCTTT; CDR3: CASSQGFPQGAVEAFF
D: .; size: .; J: TRBJ1-1; V: TRBV7-2; DNA: TGTGCCAGCAGCTTACTTCCCGGTCGGAACACTGAAGCTTTCTTT; CDR3: CASSLLPGRNTEAFF
D: TRBD2; size: many; J: TRBJ2-5; V: TRBV7-3; DNA: TGTGCCAGCAGCTTAAATCCCCCCGGACTAGCGGGGGCGATCCAAGAGACCCAGTACTTC; CDR3: CASSLNPPGLAGAIQETQYF
D: TRBD2; size: .; J: TRBJ2-3; V: TRBV4-1; DNA: TGCGCCAGCAGCCAAGTGATAGCGGGGGGCACAGATACGCAGTATTTT; CDR3: CASSQVIAGGTDTQYF
D: .; size: .; J: TRBJ1-4; V: TRBV20-1; DNA: TGCAGTGCTCTGGCCCAGCGGGGTCGTAATGAAAAACTGTTTTTT; CDR3: CSALAQRGRNEKLFF
D: TRBD1; size: .; J: TRBJ1-2; V: TRBV29-1; DNA: TGCAGCGTTGAAGATCATAGGTGGACAGGACCGGGGGTCTATGGCTACACCTTC; CDR3: CSVEDHRWTGPGVYGYTF
D: .; size: .; J: TRBJ2-1; V: TRBV19; DNA: TGTGCCAGTAGTAAAACAGGGTTCAATGAGCAGTTCTTC; CDR3: CASSKTGFNEQFF
D: TRBD1; size: few; J: TRBJ1-2; V: TRBV4-3; DNA: TGCGCCAGCAGCCAAGATCATTCGGATTGGACAGGAGTAGGCGGCTACACCTTC; CDR3: CASSQDHSDWTGVGGYTF
D: TRBD1; size: many; J: TRBJ1-6; V: TRBV3-1; DNA: TGTGCCAGCAGCCATGGGCCGGGACAGGGGGCGACCTATAATTCACCCCTCCACTTT; CDR3: CASSHGPGQGATYNSPLHF
D: .; size: many; J: TRBJ2-2; V: TRBV6-2/TRBV6-3; DNA: TGTGCCAGCAGTCTTATGGACGGAAACACCGGGGAGCTGTTTTTT; CDR3: CASSLMDGNTGELFF
D: .; size: .; J: TRBJ2-6; V: TRBV11-3; DNA: TGTGCCAGCAGCTCCGGGTCTGGGGCCAACGTCCTGACTTTC; CDR3: CASSSGSGANVLTF
D: .; size: .; J: TRBJ2-5; V: TRBV19; DNA: TGTGCCAGTAGTAAGAGGCAGGGGCGGCTTCAAGAGACCCAGTACTTC; CDR3: CASSKRQGRLQETQYF
D: .; size: few; J: TRBJ2-2; V: TRBV9; DNA: TGTGCCAGCAGCGTAGAGGGGGGTCAGAACACCGGGGAGCTGTTTTTT; CDR3: CASSVEGGQNTGELFF
D: .; size: .; J: TRBJ1-5; V: TRBV6-2/TRBV6-3; DNA: TGTGCCAGCAGTTACCGCGACAGAGTCAATCAGCCCCAGCATTTT; CDR3: CASSYRDRVNQPQHF
D: .; size: .; J: TRBJ2-5; V: TRBV5-4; DNA: TGTGCCAGCAGCAAGGATTGGGAGACCCAGTACTTC; CDR3: CASSKDWETQYF
D: TRBD1; size: .; J: TRBJ1-2; V: TRBV5-5; DNA: TGTGCCAGCAGCTTTGGGGACAGGGTCTATGGCTACACCTTC; CDR3: CASSFGDRVYGYTF
D: .; size: few; J: TRBJ2-3; V: TRBV4-1; DNA: TGCGCCAGCAGCCACTACAGAAGCACAGATACGCAGTATTTT; CDR3: CASSHYRSTDTQYF
D: .; size: few; J: TRBJ2-1; V: TRBV11-1; DNA: TGTGCCAGCAGCTTGACAAGGGGTCACAATGAGCAGTTCTTC; CDR3: CASSLTRGHNEQFF
D: .; size: .; J: TRBJ2-1; V: TRBV5-5; DNA: TGTGCCAGCAGCCCTCGGCTGGTATACAATGAGCAGTTCTTC; CDR3: CASSPRLVYNEQFF
D: TRBD1; size: .; J: TRBJ2-7; V: TRBV20-1; DNA: TGCAGTGCTAGAGACAGGGGGCGAACCTACGAGCAGTACTTC; CDR3: CSARDRGRTYEQYF
D: .; size: .; J: TRBJ1-2; V: TRBV20-1; DNA: TGCAGTGCTAGAGATCCCAGGACTCTCTTCGATGGCTACACCTTC; CDR3: CSARDPRTLFDGYTF
D: .; size: .; J: TRBJ1-2; V: TRBV12-3/TRBV12-4; DNA: TGTGCCAGCAGCCAGGGTAGGCAAGGGCCCTATGGCTACACCTTC; CDR3: CASSQGRQGPYGYTF
D: .; size: few; J: TRBJ1-1; V: TRBV11-2; DNA: TGTGCCAGCAGCTCCTTAGGCCTTGGACGGAGCATGAACACTGAAGCTTTCTTT; CDR3: CASSSLGLGRSMNTEAFF
D: TRBD2; size: many; J: TRBJ2-3; V: TRBV28; DNA: TGTGCCAGCAGTTCAAGCGGGGGGGCCGGAACAGATACGCAGTATTTT; CDR3: CASSSSGGAGTDTQYF
D: .; size: .; J: TRBJ1-1; V: TRBV4-3; DNA: TGCGCCAGCAGCCAGAGGACCACGCACACTGAAGCTTTCTTT; CDR3: CASSQRTTHTEAFF
D: TRBD2; size: few; J: TRBJ2-7; V: TRBV14; DNA: TGTGCCAGCAGCCATCGACTAGCGGGGGCGCCCCACGAGCAGTACTTC; CDR3: CASSHRLAGAPHEQYF
D: .; size: .; J: TRBJ1-4; V: TRBV5-4; DNA: TGTGCCAGCAGCTCGGAGAGTACTAATGAAAAACTGTTTTTT; CDR3: CASSSESTNEKLFF
D: .; size: few; J: TRBJ2-2; V: TRBV6-2/TRBV6-3; DNA: TGTGCCAGCAGTCCAGGGGTGACCGGGGAGCTGTTTTTT; CDR3: CASSPGVTGELFF
D: .; size: many; J: TRBJ2-3; V: TRBV6-2/TRBV6-3; DNA: TGTGCCAGCAGCACGGAGAATACTAGCACAGATACGCAGTATTTT; CDR3: CASSTENTSTDTQYF
D: .; size: many; J: TRBJ2-1; V: TRBV7-9; DNA: TGTGCCAGCAGCCCCAGTTCCGGGTACAATGAGCAGTTCTTC; CDR3: CASSPSSGYNEQFF
D: TRBD1; size: few; J: TRBJ2-3; V: TRBV5-4; DNA: TGTGCCAGCACGACAGGGGACGCAGATACGCAGTATTTT; CDR3: CASTTGDADTQYF
D: .; size: many; J: TRBJ2-1; V: TRBV18; DNA: TGTGCCAGCTCAGCCACAGGGTCGAGTGAGCAGTTCTTC; CDR3: CASSATGSSEQFF
D: .; size: few; J: TRBJ2-2; V: TRBV11-1; DNA: TGTGCCAGCAGCTCGAATGCCTTGGGGGCAGGCTCGAACACCGGGGAGCTGTTTTTT; CDR3: CASSSNALGAGSNTGELFF
D: TRBD1; size: few; J: TRBJ2-7; V: TRBV7-6; DNA: TGTGCCAGCAGCTGGGACACAGGGGGCAACGAGCAGTACTTC; CDR3: CASSWDTGGNEQYF
D: .; size: .; J: TRBJ1-5; V: TRBV7-2; DNA: TGTGCCAGCAGCTTATGGGGGCGGCAGCCCCAGCATTTT; CDR3: CASSLWGRQPQHF
D: .; size: .; J: TRBJ1-2; V: TRBV11-1; DNA: TGTGCCAGCAGCCCATCGGGCTTTAAACACAGAGCTAACTATGGCTACACCTTC; CDR3: CASSPSGFKHRANYGYTF
D: .; size: many; J: TRBJ1-2; V: TRBV5-5; DNA: TGTGCCAGCAGCTTGTCCGAGCCGCTGGGTAACTATGGCTACACCTTC; CDR3: CASSLSEPLGNYGYTF
D: .; size: many; J: TRBJ2-3; V: TRBV5-1; DNA: TGCGCCAGCAGCCAACACGACAGTTCTAGCACAGATACGCAGTATTTT; CDR3: CASSQHDSSSTDTQYF
D: TRBD2; size: many; J: TRBJ2-7; V: TRBV4-1; DNA: TGCGCCAGCAGCCCCTACCTTAGCGGGGGTGGGGAGCAGTACTTC; CDR3: CASSPYLSGGGEQYF
D: .; size: many; J: TRBJ2-3; V: TRBV16; DNA: TGTGCCAGCAGCCAGGGGGGTACAGATACGCAGTATTTT; CDR3: CASSQGGTDTQYF
D: TRBD2; size: many; J: TRBJ2-1; V: TRBV7-9; DNA: TGTGCCAGCAGTCCCGGGACTAGCGGGGGAGATGAGCAGTTCTTC; CDR3: CASSPGTSGGDEQFF
D: TRBD2; size: few; J: TRBJ2-3; V: TRBV6-2/TRBV6-3; DNA: TGTGCCACCGTGGAGGCTAGCGGGCCACCCACAGATACGCAGTATTTT; CDR3: CATVEASGPPTDTQYF